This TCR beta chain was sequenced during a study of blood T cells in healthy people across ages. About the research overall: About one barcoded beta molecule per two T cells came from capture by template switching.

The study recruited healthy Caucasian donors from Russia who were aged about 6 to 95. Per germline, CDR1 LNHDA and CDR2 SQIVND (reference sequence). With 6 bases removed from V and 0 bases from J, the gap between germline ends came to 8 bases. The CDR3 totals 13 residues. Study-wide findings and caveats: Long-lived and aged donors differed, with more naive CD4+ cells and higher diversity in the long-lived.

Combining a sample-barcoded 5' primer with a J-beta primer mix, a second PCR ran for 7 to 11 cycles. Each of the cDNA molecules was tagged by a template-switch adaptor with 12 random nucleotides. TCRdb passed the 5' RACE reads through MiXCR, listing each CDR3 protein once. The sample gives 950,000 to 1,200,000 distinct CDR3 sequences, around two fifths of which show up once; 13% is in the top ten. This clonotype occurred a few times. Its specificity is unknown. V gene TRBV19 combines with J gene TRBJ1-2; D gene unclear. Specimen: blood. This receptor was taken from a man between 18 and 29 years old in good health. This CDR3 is CASSDLANYGYTF. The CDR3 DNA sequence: TGTGCCAGTAGCGATCTAGCTAACTATGGCTACACCTTC.